This is a list of T cell receptor beta chains from one sample in a study of blood T cell repertoires in COVID-19. Profiled with immunoSEQ multiplex PCR; TCRdb holds only in-frame clones, not every one. The table records tens of thousands of clones, about 82% of them present only once. Sequencing input: peripheral blood. Every receptor here comes from a human donor in a cohort sampled during active COVID-19. The CDR3 runs from the conserved cysteine through the conserved F or W. Fields, in order: D gene, J gene, V gene, CDR3 protein. A D gene is named only where the DNA matches it firmly.

D gene: .
J gene: TRBJ1-1
V gene: TRBV7-9
CDR3 protein: CASSLSSWGANTEAFF

D gene: .
J gene: TRBJ2-7
V gene: TRBV6-2/TRBV6-3
CDR3 protein: CASSGGLSYEQYF

D gene: TRBD2
J gene: TRBJ2-1
V gene: TRBV3-1/TRBV3-2
CDR3 protein: CASSRLAGRYNEQFF

D gene: .
J gene: TRBJ2-7
V gene: TRBV18
CDR3 protein: CASSPGSSHEQYF

D gene: TRBD1
J gene: TRBJ1-2
V gene: TRBV9
CDR3 protein: CASRGTGLAGYTF

D gene: TRBD2
J gene: TRBJ2-5
V gene: TRBV7-6
CDR3 protein: CASSFLAGGPVQETQYF

D gene: TRBD1
J gene: TRBJ1-2
V gene: TRBV2
CDR3 protein: CASSATGGAIGGYTF

D gene: .
J gene: TRBJ1-2
V gene: TRBV6-1
CDR3 protein: CASSEASGANYGYTF

D gene: .
J gene: TRBJ2-1
V gene: TRBV25-1
CDR3 protein: CASSEFIRGTYNEQFF

D gene: .
J gene: TRBJ1-2
V gene: TRBV28
CDR3 protein: CASSTPGVGYTF

D gene: .
J gene: TRBJ2-3
V gene: TRBV7-2
CDR3 protein: CASSLNREGDTQYF

D gene: .
J gene: TRBJ2-2
V gene: TRBV19
CDR3 protein: CASSIDGSAANTGELFF

D gene: TRBD1
J gene: TRBJ2-7
V gene: TRBV30
CDR3 protein: CAWSNGQGAGYEQYF

D gene: TRBD2
J gene: TRBJ2-2
V gene: TRBV7-2
CDR3 protein: CASSLDPQRGVTGELFF

D gene: .
J gene: TRBJ1-2
V gene: TRBV28
CDR3 protein: CASTRKDRPFYGYTF

D gene: TRBD2
J gene: TRBJ2-5
V gene: TRBV24-1
CDR3 protein: CATSDLLAGVETQYF

D gene: TRBD2
J gene: TRBJ2-1
V gene: TRBV10-3
CDR3 protein: CAISETSGGATAYNEQFF

D gene: .
J gene: TRBJ1-6
V gene: TRBV5-6
CDR3 protein: CASRFQGSSYNSPLHF

D gene: .
J gene: TRBJ2-2
V gene: TRBV3-1/TRBV3-2
CDR3 protein: CASSHRGSRGELFF

D gene: .
J gene: TRBJ1-6
V gene: TRBV12-3/TRBV12-4
CDR3 protein: CASSLRGSRLHF

D gene: TRBD1
J gene: TRBJ1-4
V gene: TRBV5-1
CDR3 protein: CASNRGTGATNEKLFF

D gene: .
J gene: TRBJ2-6
V gene: TRBV9
CDR3 protein: CASSLRGSGANVLTF

D gene: TRBD2
J gene: TRBJ2-3
V gene: TRBV28
CDR3 protein: CASSHGTSGPLISTDTQYF

D gene: .
J gene: TRBJ2-7
V gene: TRBV4-2
CDR3 protein: CASSQFTGTPASYEQYF

D gene: .
J gene: TRBJ1-5
V gene: TRBV7-9
CDR3 protein: CASSPTGRGNQPQHF

D gene: TRBD2
J gene: TRBJ2-7
V gene: TRBV28
CDR3 protein: CASSRRASGGYEQYF

D gene: .
J gene: TRBJ1-1
V gene: TRBV19
CDR3 protein: CATSIRDLSNTEAFF

D gene: .
J gene: TRBJ1-5
V gene: TRBV7-9
CDR3 protein: CASSLIGDNQPQHF

D gene: .
J gene: TRBJ1-2
V gene: TRBV7-9
CDR3 protein: CASSLAVDSHGYTF

D gene: .
J gene: TRBJ1-1
V gene: TRBV5-1
CDR3 protein: CASSLGRGSMNTEAFF

D gene: .
J gene: TRBJ1-1
V gene: TRBV6-1
CDR3 protein: CASSEQGAWTEAFF

D gene: .
J gene: TRBJ1-5
V gene: TRBV28
CDR3 protein: CASSFARRGFHQPQHF

D gene: .
J gene: TRBJ2-2
V gene: TRBV19
CDR3 protein: CASSEGAGELFF

D gene: .
J gene: TRBJ1-2
V gene: TRBV30
CDR3 protein: CAYLRGTNYGYTF

D gene: .
J gene: TRBJ2-3
V gene: TRBV19
CDR3 protein: CASSISSSVDTQYF

D gene: .
J gene: TRBJ2-2
V gene: TRBV5-1
CDR3 protein: CASSWTQGAAVTGELFF

D gene: TRBD1
J gene: TRBJ2-1
V gene: TRBV7-3
CDR3 protein: CASSRDRGREQFF

D gene: .
J gene: TRBJ2-7
V gene: TRBV5-1
CDR3 protein: CASSLRGPMTYEQYF

D gene: TRBD1
J gene: TRBJ1-1
V gene: TRBV20-1
CDR3 protein: CSARDRVGTEAFF

D gene: .
J gene: TRBJ2-3
V gene: TRBV5-1
CDR3 protein: CASSFQDGGGDTQYF

D gene: TRBD1
J gene: TRBJ1-6
V gene: TRBV9
CDR3 protein: CASNPGQLNSPLHF

D gene: .
J gene: TRBJ2-2
V gene: TRBV10-3
CDR3 protein: CAIQGFTGELFF

D gene: TRBD2
J gene: TRBJ2-5
V gene: TRBV5-1
CDR3 protein: CASSLAGGIETQYF

D gene: .
J gene: TRBJ2-1
V gene: TRBV10-2
CDR3 protein: CASTGYNEQFF

D gene: .
J gene: TRBJ1-5
V gene: TRBV7-2
CDR3 protein: CASSPFLGPQHF

D gene: .
J gene: TRBJ1-2
V gene: TRBV10-3
CDR3 protein: CASGQGSSYGYTF